The T cell receptor (beta chain) under discussion was sequenced for a study of CD8 T cells in ankylosing spondylitis. Regarding the study as a whole: Disease-linked clones were CD8+ and relatively rare in peripheral blood. Ankylosing spondylitis blood appeared to be characterized by a TCR beta motif of 8 or 9 highly homologous variants. Matched ankylosing spondylitis synovial fluid reportedly showed significant enrichment of disease-linked clones.

Quantitative molecular-barcoded 5'-RACE generated the TCR beta libraries. TCRdb re-analysed the 5' RACE reads in MiXCR, keeping a single row per CDR3 protein. The repertoire holds roughly 700,000 distinct CDR3 sequences, with 15% to 20% as singletons. As concerns this clonotype: Its cognate antigen is unknown.

The sample taken for sequencing was blood, either unsorted or a sorted T cell fraction (not recorded which). The TCR sequence derives from a male donor with ankylosing spondylitis.

For the CDR3, the DNA is TGTGCCAGCAGTGAACGCAACAGAGCCTACGAGCAGTACTTC. Residues: CASSERNRAYEQYF. This chain uses TRBV2 with TRBJ2-7; D not certain. CDR3 length: 14 amino acids. V was pared by 2 bases and J by 2 bases, with 10 bases between. Germline V CDR1 and CDR2: SNHLY, FYNNEI.